This T cell receptor (beta chain) was identified in a study of blood T cell repertoires in COVID-19 (dated by TCRdb to 2018 to 2020). With regard to the full study: Samples covering the acute and convalescent phases of COVID-19 were provided by collaborators in the United States, Italy and Spain. The repertoires were released in a freely available public database intended as a resource for research on the immune response to SARS-CoV-2. The material from the prospective study consisted of cDNA or gDNA derived from T cells, B-cell-depleted T cells, or PBMCs. Sample metadata almost always included a de-identified subject ID, COVID-19 status, age in years and sex. Subjects who had been exposed to COVID-19, were actively infected with it, or had recovered from it provided the deeply sampled blood TCRbeta repertoires that made up the dataset. HLA class I and class II types, where available, came from metadata supplied by the sample provider rather than from assay-based typing. The samples were drawn from two sources: the first 160 participants of the ongoing ImmuneRACE study, and 1,254 subjects contributed by 6 global collaborators. The study at large found these results: Clinical and demographic metadata were provided uncurated, with the amount varying by source and participant.

A remark on this clone: The antigen it recognizes is unknown. Base qualities are not recorded, but no much larger clone differs from it by a single base.

The immunoSEQ Assay, a bias-controlled multiplex PCR, was used to amplify TCRbeta CDR3 regions from genomic DNA. Per the source publication's procedure: Within the assay, amplification of reference gene primers was used to estimate how many nucleated cells each sample contained. To quantify the absolute abundance of each unique TCRbeta CDR3 rearrangement, sequence reads were collapsed and filtered. For each sample, productive Simpson clonality was calculated as the square root of Simpson's diversity index over productive rearrangements. The source is immuneACCESS, and TCRdb retained only in-frame sequences with V and J called. Part of the clones is not carried over; for the studies checked, unresolved V genes explain less than half of this, and the remainder is unexplained. V and J calls plus clone size are reproduced from that table; the DNA served to infer D and trimming. Within this sample are 25,000 to 30,000 clones, with 82% of them counted one time only. The top ten clonotypes cover around 1.8% of the sample.

Collaborating institutions collected whole blood in K2EDTA tubes following their own protocols. For TCRbeta analysis, collaborators shipped samples in one of three forms: frozen whole blood, isolated PBMCs, or DNA extracted from either of those sample types. Measured from the cysteine to the phenylalanine, the CDR3 is 13 residues long. CDR3 DNA is the only sequence kept; it has 39 bases, read in frame from the first base. The germline V gene sets CDR1 to SGHRS and CDR2 to YFSETQ. At the junction V is shortened by 4 bases and J by 6 bases, with 10 bases in between. The sequence was collected from a man aged 80 or over with active or convalescent COVID-19. The sequenced sample consisted of peripheral blood. In this chain, TRBV5-1 is recombined with TRBJ1-4; 5 matching bases give a weak D call of TRBD1. The DNA sequence is as follows: TGCGCCAGCAGCCGCGGGACTTATGAAAAACTGTTTTTT. Its translation reads: CASSRGTYEKLFF.